Following are 3 T cell receptor beta chains from one sample sequenced in a study of CD8+ T cells in alopecia areata. The treatment here: oral pan-JAK inhibitor, 5-10 mg twice daily. Extracted RNA was reverse transcribed, and the resulting cDNA served as sequencing template. TCRdb's copy holds only in-frame clones and misses some; the assay was immunoSEQ multiplex PCR. Of around 270,000 clones listed, 55% to 75% are singletons. The source was CD4+ T cells sorted from blood, collected at week 24, from a patient treated with tofacitinib. The origin of the receptors is a human donor with alopecia areata.

This clone was detected only a few times. This chain joins TRBV27 and TRBJ2-7; no firm D call. In germline, CDR1 is MNHEY, CDR2 SMNVEV (reference sequence). V was pared by 7 bases and J by 9 bases, with 4 bases between. CDR3 length: 8 residues. CDR3 sequence (DNA): TGTGCCAGCACGTGGCAGTACTTC. The encoded protein is CASTWQYF.

J is TRBJ2-5 and V is TRBV4-2; D remains unclear. This CDR3 has 13 residues. V lost 1 base to trimming and J lost 3 bases, with 6 bases between them. The germline gives CDR1 LGHNA, CDR2 YNFKEQ. In DNA form, the CDR3 reads TGTGCCAGCAGCCAAGGGGTGGAAGAGACCCAGTACTTC. The encoded protein is CASSQGVEETQYF.

This clone was detected only a few times. The gene calls are TRBV6-1 and TRBJ1-6; 7 bases line up with TRBD1. This CDR3 spans 16 amino acids. Germline values: CDR1 MNHNS, CDR2 SASEGT. Trimming took 4 bases from V and 7 from J; bases not matched to a gene: 10. The CDR3 sequence is CASSALTGPGNSPLHF. As DNA, the CDR3 is TGTGCCAGCAGTGCCCTGACAGGGCCGGGGAATTCACCCCTCCACTTT.